This T cell receptor beta chain was retrieved from a study of neoadjuvant anti-PD-1 for oral cavity cancer. Study-level information: Around day 43, patients without progression received a fourth nivolumab dose before surgery. Whole-study results and caveats: With a few patients per group, TCR findings need larger cohorts. Higher pretreatment Treg/Th17 ratios tracked higher pretreatment blood clonality.

Two replicates per tumor sample, mostly from 4.8 ug of genomic DNA. Method: immunoSEQ multiplex PCR; TCRdb's copy keeps in-frame clones and lacks some. This sample yields 6,000 or so clones, of which 50% to 60% are seen a single time; 7% to 8% belongs to the top ten. Time point in this sample: after neoadjuvant nivolumab, at surgical resection. Comment on this clone: Its antigen remains unknown.

The sample here was tumor tissue, taken after nivolumab (anti-PD-1) treatment. This TCR was sampled from a person aged 35 to 85 with oral cavity squamous cell carcinoma.

The CDR3 reads CASLGDGNSPLHF. DNA of the CDR3: TGTGCCAGCCTGGGGGACGGTAATTCACCCCTCCACTTT. This chain connects TRBV6-6 to TRBJ1-6; possibly TRBD1 for D (5 bases). V was pared by 8 bases and J by 6 bases, with 11 bases between. The CDR3 covers 13 residues. Looked up from germline, CDR1 is MNHNY and CDR2 is SVGAGI (reference sequence).